The rows below give T cell receptor beta chains drawn from one sample of a study of cytomegalovirus exposure and HLA in healthy donors. Sequenced by immunoSEQ multiplex PCR; TCRdb stores in-frame clones only, minus some. The sample holds about 120,000 clones, over 75% seen once. Sequencing was carried out using PBMCs. The receptors were sampled from a woman between 18 and 29 years old in good health and CMV-seronegative. Each CDR3 is given with its conserved first and last residue. Fields, in order: clone size, J gene, V gene, D gene, CDR3 DNA, CDR3 protein. A D gene is named only where the DNA matches it firmly. The size field is filled for only some rows; it gives once, few, many or a size class.

abundance: -
j_gene: TRBJ1-2
v_gene: TRBV29-1
d_gene: -
CDR3nt: TGCAGCGTTGGGCAGGACTATGGCTACACCTTC
CDR3aa: CSVGQDYGYTF

abundance: -
j_gene: TRBJ1-1
v_gene: TRBV5-1
d_gene: -
CDR3nt: TGCGCCAGCAGGGCCTACGGGGGGAACACTGAAGCTTTCTTT
CDR3aa: CASRAYGGNTEAFF

abundance: -
j_gene: TRBJ2-5
v_gene: TRBV7-2
d_gene: -
CDR3nt: TGTGCCAGCAGCTTACCCCCCGGGGAGACCCAGTACTTC
CDR3aa: CASSLPPGETQYF

abundance: -
j_gene: TRBJ2-6
v_gene: TRBV18
d_gene: -
CDR3nt: TGTGCCAGCTCGACAACCCTTTCCCTCTCTGGGGCCAACGTCCTGACTTTC
CDR3aa: CASSTTLSLSGANVLTF

abundance: -
j_gene: TRBJ2-5
v_gene: TRBV11-3
d_gene: -
CDR3nt: TGTGCCAGCAGCCACGGACAGCAAGAGACCCAGTACTTC
CDR3aa: CASSHGQQETQYF

abundance: -
j_gene: TRBJ1-6
v_gene: TRBV5-4
d_gene: TRBD1
CDR3nt: TGTGCCAGCAGCCGGGGGGGGACAGGGCTTTATAATTCACCCCTCCACTTT
CDR3aa: CASSRGGTGLYNSPLHF

abundance: -
j_gene: TRBJ2-3
v_gene: TRBV10-1
d_gene: TRBD2
CDR3nt: TGCGCCAGCAGTGAGTCCCTAGGGCGGGGGACCACAGATACGCAGTATTTT
CDR3aa: CASSESLGRGTTDTQYF

abundance: -
j_gene: TRBJ1-2
v_gene: TRBV5-1
d_gene: -
CDR3nt: TGCGCCAGCAGCTTGGACGCCGAGGGCTATGGCTACACCTTC
CDR3aa: CASSLDAEGYGYTF

abundance: -
j_gene: TRBJ2-3
v_gene: TRBV15
d_gene: TRBD1
CDR3nt: TGTGCCACGCAAGACGGGACAGGGTACCCAGATACGCAGTATTTT
CDR3aa: CATQDGTGYPDTQYF

abundance: -
j_gene: TRBJ2-1
v_gene: TRBV7-2
d_gene: TRBD2
CDR3nt: TGTGCCAGCAGCCCCGTAGCGGGGGCCTTACACAATGAGCAGTTCTTC
CDR3aa: CASSPVAGALHNEQFF

abundance: -
j_gene: TRBJ2-5
v_gene: TRBV9
d_gene: -
CDR3nt: TGTGCCAGCAGCTCGGCTGGAGGGAGTGGAGAGACCCAGTACTTC
CDR3aa: CASSSAGGSGETQYF

abundance: once
j_gene: TRBJ2-5
v_gene: TRBV7-9
d_gene: -
CDR3nt: TGTGCCAGCAGCACTTACACGGAGGAGGAGACCCAGTACTTC
CDR3aa: CASSTYTEEETQYF

abundance: -
j_gene: TRBJ1-2
v_gene: TRBV9
d_gene: -
CDR3nt: TGTGCCAGCAGCGTAGGAGCGGGGGCGGATGGCTACACCTTC
CDR3aa: CASSVGAGADGYTF

abundance: once
j_gene: TRBJ2-5
v_gene: TRBV29-1
d_gene: -
CDR3nt: TGCAGCGCTCCCACCCTAACCGACCAAGAGACCCAGTACTTC
CDR3aa: CSAPTLTDQETQYF

abundance: -
j_gene: TRBJ1-2
v_gene: TRBV5-1
d_gene: TRBD1
CDR3nt: TGCGCCAGCAGCCCCGATCAGGGGGCGGGGGGCTACACCTTC
CDR3aa: CASSPDQGAGGYTF

abundance: -
j_gene: TRBJ2-7
v_gene: TRBV9
d_gene: TRBD2
CDR3nt: TGTGCCAGCAGCGTAAACCCTAGCGGGCACGGCGAGCAGTACTTC
CDR3aa: CASSVNPSGHGEQYF

abundance: few
j_gene: TRBJ2-1
v_gene: TRBV6-5
d_gene: TRBD1
CDR3nt: TGTGCCAGCAGTTACTATGGGACAGGTACCTACAATGAGCAGTTCTTC
CDR3aa: CASSYYGTGTYNEQFF

abundance: -
j_gene: TRBJ1-1
v_gene: TRBV7-6
d_gene: -
CDR3nt: TGTGCCAGCAGTCCGTTATATCAAGCTTTCTTT
CDR3aa: CASSPLYQAFF

abundance: -
j_gene: TRBJ1-1
v_gene: TRBV18
d_gene: -
CDR3nt: TGTGCCAGCTCACCTCTGGACAGTCACGCGCGCGAAGCTTTCTTT
CDR3aa: CASSPLDSHAREAFF

abundance: once
j_gene: TRBJ1-2
v_gene: TRBV5-1
d_gene: TRBD1
CDR3nt: TGCGCCAGCAGCTTGGATGGGACAGGGGCCCTTGGCGATGGCTACACCTTC
CDR3aa: CASSLDGTGALGDGYTF

abundance: -
j_gene: TRBJ2-2
v_gene: TRBV25-1
d_gene: -
CDR3nt: TGTGCCAGCAGTGAGCCAGGTTGGAGGGCCGGGGAGCTGTTTTTT
CDR3aa: CASSEPGWRAGELFF

abundance: few
j_gene: TRBJ1-1
v_gene: TRBV6-5
d_gene: -
CDR3nt: TGTGCCAGCACCAACACCCCGGGGAGGACTGAAGCTTTCTTT
CDR3aa: CASTNTPGRTEAFF

abundance: -
j_gene: TRBJ2-6
v_gene: TRBV15
d_gene: -
CDR3nt: TGTGCCACCAGCAGAGATTCGCGTGGGGCCAACGTCCTGACTTTC
CDR3aa: CATSRDSRGANVLTF

abundance: -
j_gene: TRBJ1-5
v_gene: TRBV27
d_gene: TRBD1
CDR3nt: TGTGCCAGCAGGGCTGGGACAGGGGGGGAGCCCCAGCATTTT
CDR3aa: CASRAGTGGEPQHF

abundance: few
j_gene: TRBJ1-6
v_gene: TRBV30
d_gene: TRBD1
CDR3nt: TGTGCCTGGAGTCCCCTAACAGGGGAATACTCACCCCTCCACTTT
CDR3aa: CAWSPLTGEYSPLHF

abundance: once
j_gene: TRBJ2-7
v_gene: TRBV5-6
d_gene: TRBD1
CDR3nt: TGTGCCAGCAGCTTGGGACAGGGGGCGAGTAAGTACGAGCAGTACTTC
CDR3aa: CASSLGQGASKYEQYF

abundance: few
j_gene: TRBJ2-3
v_gene: TRBV27
d_gene: -
CDR3nt: TGTGCCAGCAGTCCCCGGGTGGGTGGCACAGATACGCAGTATTTT
CDR3aa: CASSPRVGGTDTQYF

abundance: -
j_gene: TRBJ2-2
v_gene: TRBV7-8
d_gene: TRBD2
CDR3nt: TGTGCCAGCAGGGTACTAGCGGGGCATACCGCGAACACCGGGGAGCTGTTTTTT
CDR3aa: CASRVLAGHTANTGELFF

abundance: -
j_gene: TRBJ2-1
v_gene: TRBV6-4
d_gene: -
CDR3nt: TGTGCCACCCCAGCGGATCGATCCTCCTACAATGAGCAGTTCTTC
CDR3aa: CATPADRSSYNEQFF

abundance: few
j_gene: TRBJ1-2
v_gene: TRBV9
d_gene: -
CDR3nt: TGTGCCAGCAGCGTGCGGTGGGATGGCTACACCTTC
CDR3aa: CASSVRWDGYTF

abundance: few
j_gene: TRBJ1-2
v_gene: TRBV4-1
d_gene: TRBD1
CDR3nt: TGCGCCAGCAGCCACGGACAGGCGGGAAACTATGGCTACACCTTC
CDR3aa: CASSHGQAGNYGYTF

abundance: -
j_gene: TRBJ1-1
v_gene: TRBV5-6
d_gene: TRBD1
CDR3nt: TGTGCCAGCAGCTTCAGGGGGAGTTTTGCTGAAGCTTTCTTT
CDR3aa: CASSFRGSFAEAFF

abundance: once
j_gene: TRBJ2-3
v_gene: TRBV4-3
d_gene: -
CDR3nt: TGCGCCAGCAGCCAAGATGGGAGAGCATACACGCAGTATTTT
CDR3aa: CASSQDGRAYTQYF

abundance: few
j_gene: TRBJ1-1
v_gene: TRBV30
d_gene: -
CDR3nt: TGTGCCTTAATTGTACAACCAAACACTGAAGCTTTCTTT
CDR3aa: CALIVQPNTEAFF

abundance: few
j_gene: TRBJ2-7
v_gene: TRBV12-5
d_gene: -
CDR3nt: TGTGCTAGTGGTTTTAAGGCAGACTACGAGCAGTACTTC
CDR3aa: CASGFKADYEQYF

abundance: few
j_gene: TRBJ2-7
v_gene: TRBV5-4
d_gene: TRBD2
CDR3nt: TGTGCCAGCAGCCCCGGGACTAGCCCCTACGAGCAGTACTTC
CDR3aa: CASSPGTSPYEQYF

abundance: -
j_gene: TRBJ2-3
v_gene: TRBV19
d_gene: TRBD1
CDR3nt: TGTGCCAGTAGTTGGGACAGGATAAGCACAGATACGCAGTATTTT
CDR3aa: CASSWDRISTDTQYF

abundance: -
j_gene: TRBJ2-5
v_gene: TRBV7-2
d_gene: TRBD2
CDR3nt: TGTGCCAGCAGCTCCAAACTGACCGGGACTAGACAAGAGACCCAGTACTTC
CDR3aa: CASSSKLTGTRQETQYF

abundance: -
j_gene: TRBJ2-7
v_gene: TRBV1
d_gene: -
CDR3nt: TGCACCAGCAGCCAAGTAACGGGACAGGGGATGAGCTCCTACGAGCAGTACTTC
CDR3aa: CTSSQVTGQGMSSYEQYF

abundance: few
j_gene: TRBJ1-1
v_gene: TRBV9
d_gene: -
CDR3nt: TGTGCCAGCAGCGTAGGGCCGGGGGGCACTGAAGCTTTCTTT
CDR3aa: CASSVGPGGTEAFF

abundance: -
j_gene: TRBJ2-5
v_gene: TRBV19
d_gene: -
CDR3nt: TGTGCCAGTAGTATTTACGGGTACCAAGAGACCCAGTACTTC
CDR3aa: CASSIYGYQETQYF

abundance: -
j_gene: TRBJ2-7
v_gene: TRBV7-9
d_gene: -
CDR3nt: TGTGCCAGCAGCTTAGACTGGAGCTACGAGCAGTACTTC
CDR3aa: CASSLDWSYEQYF

abundance: -
j_gene: TRBJ1-2
v_gene: TRBV14
d_gene: TRBD1
CDR3nt: TGTGCCAGCAGGCGACAGGGGGGAAACTATGGCTACACCTTC
CDR3aa: CASRRQGGNYGYTF

abundance: -
j_gene: TRBJ1-2
v_gene: TRBV16
d_gene: TRBD1
CDR3nt: TGTGCCAGCAGCCGGGGGGACAGTAACTATGGCTACACCTTC
CDR3aa: CASSRGDSNYGYTF

abundance: -
j_gene: TRBJ1-5
v_gene: TRBV5-1
d_gene: TRBD1
CDR3nt: TGCGCCAGCAGCTTGGAGCCCCCGGGACAGGGTAGTCAGCCCCAGCATTTT
CDR3aa: CASSLEPPGQGSQPQHF

abundance: -
j_gene: TRBJ1-2
v_gene: TRBV19
d_gene: -
CDR3nt: TGTGCCAGTTCGCTGGAGTTCTACTATGGCTACACCTTC
CDR3aa: CASSLEFYYGYTF

abundance: -
j_gene: TRBJ2-5
v_gene: TRBV5-4
d_gene: TRBD2
CDR3nt: TGTGCCAGCAGCGCGCTAGCGGAGAGCAAAGAGACCCAGTACTTC
CDR3aa: CASSALAESKETQYF

abundance: -
j_gene: TRBJ1-4
v_gene: TRBV7-9
d_gene: -
CDR3nt: TGTGCCCACCGAGGACTGACTAATGAAAAACTGTTTTTT
CDR3aa: CAHRGLTNEKLFF